This entry lists 28 T cell receptor beta chains sequenced from one sample in a study of radiotherapy plus CTLA-4 blockade in lung cancer. The table came from immunoSEQ multiplex PCR; TCRdb's copy has only in-frame clones and leaves some out. The profile shows more than 40,000 clones, about 88% of them singletons. Sequences were derived from peripheral blood, sampled from a patient treated with radiotherapy plus ipilimumab. These receptors came from a human donor with non-small cell lung cancer whose response to radiotherapy plus ipilimumab could not be evaluated.

The gene calls are TRBV7-9 and TRBJ2-6, with a weak D call TRBD1 (6 bases). Trimming took 5 bases from V and 0 from J, leaving 17 bases between them. In germline, CDR1 is SEHNR, CDR2 FQNEAQ (reference sequence). CDR3 size: 18 residues. The DNA of the CDR3 is TGTGCCAGCAGCCACCCGGCAGGGGACCCCTCTGGGGCCAACGTCCTGACTTTC. Translating it yields CASSHPAGDPSGANVLTF.

The chain employs TRBV9 and TRBJ2-5; D is undetermined. Germline V gives CDR1 SGDLS, CDR2 YYNGEE. The CDR3 is 14 amino acids. Trimming removed 0 bases from V and 2 bases from J, with 8 bases in between. The CDR3 spells CASSVGTWQETQYF. For the CDR3, the DNA is TGTGCCAGCAGCGTAGGAACATGGCAAGAGACCCAGTACTTC.

This chain connects TRBV27 to TRBJ1-5; D is possibly TRBD1 (5 bases). V dropped 3 bases and J dropped 4 bases, with 10 bases sitting between them. The CDR3 has 14 residues. Germline-derived CDR1 and CDR2 are MNHEY and SMNVEV (reference sequence). CDR3 region: CASSFTGHNQPQHF. Written as DNA, the CDR3 is TGTGCCAGCAGTTTTACAGGACATAATCAGCCCCAGCATTTT.

This clone was counted once. The chain couples TRBV28 to TRBJ2-7, with 7 bases aligning to TRBD2. This CDR3 region has 14 residues. CDR1 is MDHEN and CDR2 is SYDVKM in the germline V gene. Germline trimming cut 3 bases from V and 6 bases from J; bases unmatched to any gene: 8. This chain's CDR3 is CASSLAGARIEQYF. DNA for the CDR3: TGTGCCAGCAGTTTGGCGGGAGCTCGTATCGAGCAGTACTTC.

This rearrangement joins TRBV18 to TRBJ2-7; TRBD2 matches 7 bases. The CDR3 spans 17 residues. Trimming took 2 bases from V and 5 from J; bases not matched to a gene: 15. Germline CDR1 reads KGHSH; CDR2 reads LQKENI. The CDR3 protein is CASSPMDLAAPPHEQYF. CDR3 bases: TGTGCCAGCTCACCAATGGACCTAGCGGCACCCCCCCACGAGCAGTACTTC.

The chain has TRBV5-1 and TRBJ2-3; 9 bases line up with TRBD1. The trim removed 1 base at V and 3 bases at J, leaving 6 bases unmatched. The CDR3 extends over 16 amino acids. Germline lookup yields CDR1 SGHRS and CDR2 YFSETQ. The CDR3 DNA sequence: TGCGCCAGCAGCTTGCAGAACAGGGGGCGAACAGATACGCAGTATTTT. Its translation: CASSLQNRGRTDTQYF.

CDR3 loop: CASSEEPDGAYEQYF. Written as DNA, the CDR3 is TGTGCCAGCAGTGAAGAACCAGACGGAGCCTACGAGCAGTACTTC. This chain links TRBV2 with TRBJ2-7; D remains ambiguous. Trimming left V 1 base short and J 2 bases short, with 12 bases between. This CDR3 has 15 amino acids. CDR1 is SNHLY and CDR2 is FYNNEI in the germline V gene.

The chain has TRBV7-2 and TRBJ1-2; D gene uncertain. This CDR3 is 13 amino acids long. Trimming left V 5 bases short and J 6 bases short, with 13 bases between. Germline CDR1 SGHTA, CDR2 FQGNSA. CDR3 nucleotide sequence: TGTGCCAGCAGCCCCCGTATAGCGCATGGCTACACCTTC. Translated, it gives CASSPRIAHGYTF.

V and J are TRBV2 and TRBJ2-5; 10 bases align to TRBD1. V was clipped by 6 bases and J by 9 bases; unmatched bases: 4. Germline assignment: CDR1 SNHLY and CDR2 FYNNEI. There are 12 residues in the CDR3. The CDR3 DNA reads as TGTGCCAGCAGGGGACAGGGGTTGGCCCAGTACTTC. Its protein is CASRGQGLAQYF.

This chain uses TRBV29-1 with TRBJ2-7; maybe TRBD1 (6 bases). Looked up from germline, CDR1 is SQVTM and CDR2 is ANQGSEA. The germline V and J ends were trimmed by 5 bases and 4 bases, with 33 bases remaining between them. There are 19 residues in the CDR3. The CDR3 sequence: CSVWGRNYLLARGIYEQYF. CDR3 nucleotide sequence: TGCAGCGTTTGGGGCAGGAACTACCTGCTTGCAAGGGGGATTTACGAGCAGTACTTC.

DNA of the CDR3: TGTGCCAGCAGCCCCCCGAGGGGAGGGCGGTACTTC. As protein: CASSPPRGGRYF. This rearrangement joins TRBV7-9 to TRBJ2-5, with 7 bases that match TRBD2. This CDR3 contains 12 residues. Germline V gene sequence: CDR1 SEHNR, CDR2 FQNEAQ (reference sequence). J was trimmed by 13 bases and V by 5 bases; bases with no gene match: 10. The variable domain in full, with the rest retrieved from reference TRBV7-9 and TRBJ2-5, is DTGVSQNPRHKITKRGQNVTFRCDPISEHNRLYWYRQTLGQGPEFLTYFQNEAQLEKSRLLSDRFSAERPKGSFSTLEIQRTEQGDSAMYLCASSPPRGGRYFGPGTRLLVL.

This clone came up a few times. The chain joins TRBV19 to TRBJ2-7, with D possibly being TRBD1 (5 bases). V lost 4 bases, J lost 4 bases, and 8 bases lay in between. There are 12 residues in the CDR3. Germline loops: CDR1 LNHDA, CDR2 SQIVND (reference sequence). The CDR3, as DNA: TGTGCCAGTAGTAGGCCAGGGTACGAGCAGTACTTC. Translation: CASSRPGYEQYF.

CDR3 sequence reads: CASNQGVRSPLHF. In DNA, the CDR3 is TGCGCCAGCAACCAGGGGGTTAGGTCACCCCTCCACTTT. This chain links TRBV10-2 with TRBJ1-6, with 7 bases that match TRBD1. The J segment lost 10 bases and the V segment lost 7 bases, leaving 7 bases of the junction unmatched. The CDR3 is made up of 13 amino acids. Germline assignment: CDR1 WSHSY and CDR2 SAAADI.

The rearrangement uses TRBV7-8 and TRBJ2-7; 7 bases agree with TRBD1. The V segment lost 1 base and the J segment 6 bases; nucleotides outside the gene matches: 9. Looked up from germline, CDR1 is SGHVS and CDR2 is FQNEAQ. CDR3 size: 15 residues. This chain's CDR3 is CASSLESRGRAEQYF. The CDR3 nucleotides are TGTGCCAGCAGCTTAGAGTCAAGGGGGCGTGCCGAGCAGTACTTC.

The chain recombines TRBV7-6 with TRBJ2-5, with 14 bases identical to TRBD2. The CDR3 spans 19 residues. The germline V gene has CDR1 SGHVS and CDR2 FNYEAQ. Losses at the gene ends were 0 bases for V and 3 bases for J; bases not matched to a gene: 9. The CDR3: CASSLAMARLAGGEETQYF. CDR3 DNA: TGTGCCAGCAGCTTAGCGATGGCGAGACTAGCGGGAGGGGAAGAGACCCAGTACTTC.

The chain carries TRBV5-1 and TRBJ1-2; 8 bases agree with TRBD1. Germline V gives CDR1 SGHRS, CDR2 YFSETQ. This CDR3 has 16 residues. The junction had 12 bases not matched to a gene; V was cut back by 2 bases and J by 6 bases. The CDR3 loop reads CASSFSGGPGQDGYTF. DNA of the CDR3: TGCGCCAGCAGCTTCTCAGGGGGCCCAGGCCAGGATGGCTACACCTTC.

The genes are TRBV5-4 and TRBJ1-5, with D uncertain. V gave up 0 bases and J gave up 5 bases, with 9 bases separating them. CDR1 is SGHNT, CDR2 YYREEE, per germline (reference sequence). The CDR3 extends over 14 amino acids. The CDR3 nucleotides read TGTGCCAGCAGCTTGGGAGGGTTGGATCAGCCCCAGCATTTT. It is translated as CASSLGGLDQPQHF.

The chain joins TRBV9 to TRBJ1-2; 7 bases are shared with TRBD1. Trimming at V came to 3 bases and at J to 0 bases, leaving 5 bases not matched to a gene. CDR1 and CDR2 (germline): SGDLS, YYNGEE. The CDR3 sequence is 15 residues long. The CDR3 DNA is TGTGCCAGCAGCGAGGACAGGAGTTCTAACTATGGCTACACCTTC. Its translation is CASSEDRSSNYGYTF.

The V gene is TRBV27, the J gene TRBJ1-5; the match to TRBD1 covers 7 bases. The junction had 15 bases not matched to a gene; V was cut back by 6 bases and J by 4 bases. The germline CDR1 and CDR2 sequences are MNHEY and SMNVEV (reference sequence). The CDR3 is 17 residues long. The DNA for the CDR3 is TGTGCCAGCAGACAAATTGCACAGGGCAGGGGGAATCAGCCCCAGCATTTT. Amino acids: CASRQIAQGRGNQPQHF.

This rearrangement joins TRBV5-4 to TRBJ2-1, with D unclear. The germline V gene encodes CDR1 SGHNT and CDR2 YYREEE (reference sequence). V dropped 5 bases and J dropped 8 bases, with 11 bases sitting between them. The CDR3 consists of 12 residues. The CDR3 region is CASSPFSDEQFF. The CDR3, as DNA: TGTGCCAGCAGTCCCTTTTCGGATGAGCAGTTCTTC.

The J gene is TRBJ2-5, the V gene TRBV7-2; 10 bases match TRBD2. The CDR3 contains 18 residues. Germline CDR1 SGHTA, CDR2 FQGNSA. V was clipped by 1 base and J by 5 bases; unmatched bases: 13. The CDR3 here is CASSLVHLRNSGRETQYF. The DNA for the CDR3 is TGTGCCAGCAGCTTAGTCCACCTGCGGAATAGCGGGAGGGAGACCCAGTACTTC. Looking up the rest from reference TRBV7-2 and TRBJ2-5 gives the full variable domain: GAGVSQSPSNKVTEKGKDVELRCDPISGHTALYWYRQSLGQGLEFLIYFQGNSAPDKSGLPSDRFSAERTGGSVSTLTIQRTQQEDSAVYLCASSLVHLRNSGRETQYFGPGTRLLVL.

This chain links TRBV6-1 with TRBJ2-1, with TRBD2 identical over 8 bases. The germline V gene has CDR1 MNHNS and CDR2 SASEGT. Trimming at V came to 7 bases and at J to 8 bases, leaving 13 bases not matched to a gene. CDR3 length: 15 amino acids. The CDR3 protein is CASIDGASGWDEQFF. The DNA of the CDR3 is TGTGCCAGCATCGACGGGGCTAGCGGGTGGGATGAGCAGTTCTTC.

This chain's CDR3 is CASSINKNTEAFF. The CDR3 coding sequence is TGTGCCAGTAGTATAAATAAAAACACTGAAGCTTTCTTT. The chain is built from TRBV19 and TRBJ1-1; unclear D gene. The CDR3 consists of 13 residues. The germline V and J ends were trimmed by 2 bases and 2 bases, with 6 bases remaining between them. Germline V CDR1 and CDR2: LNHDA, SQIVND (reference sequence). Using reference TRBV19 and TRBJ1-1 for the parts outside the CDR3, the full variable domain is DGGITQSPKYLFRKEGQNVTLSCEQNLNHDAMYWYRQDPGQGLRLIYYSQIVNDFQKGDIAEGYSVSREKKESFPLTVTSAQKNPTAFYLCASSINKNTEAFFGQGTRLTVV.

This clone was seen only once. This chain links TRBV28 with TRBJ2-1; 7 bases fit TRBD2. This CDR3 has 15 residues. Trimming removed 6 bases from V and 4 bases from J; junction bases left unmatched: 9. The germline V gene has CDR1 MDHEN and CDR2 SYDVKM. The CDR3 spells CASSSLAALYNEQFF. CDR3 nucleotide sequence: TGTGCCAGCAGCTCTCTAGCGGCCCTTTACAATGAGCAGTTCTTC.

The genes are TRBV18 and TRBJ1-3, with D perhaps TRBD1 (6 bases). The CDR3 consists of 14 residues. Trimming took 6 bases from V and 8 from J, leaving 17 bases between them. The germline V gene encodes CDR1 KGHSH and CDR2 LQKENI. The CDR3 nucleotides are TGTGCCAGCTCCCCCGACAGGATCCTGGACACCATATATTTT. Its translation: CASSPDRILDTIYF.

The chain joins TRBV18 to TRBJ2-1, with 8 bases lining up with TRBD1. J gave up 3 bases and V 6 bases, and 7 bases lay outside the gene matches. CDR1 and CDR2 from the germline V gene are KGHSH and LQKENI. The CDR3 runs 15 residues. CDR3 residues: CASSKDRAFYNEQFF. In DNA form, the CDR3 reads TGTGCCAGCTCGAAGGACAGGGCCTTCTACAATGAGCAGTTCTTC.

V is TRBV29-1 and J is TRBJ2-7, with TRBD1 matching 7 bases. This CDR3 is 14 amino acids long. V shed 3 bases, J shed 0 bases, and the junction held 5 bases outside the gene matches. Germline V gene data show CDR1 as SQVTM and CDR2 as ANQGSEA. The CDR3: CSVDKTGSSYEQYF. CDR3 in DNA: TGCAGCGTTGATAAGACAGGGAGCTCCTACGAGCAGTACTTC.

The chain links TRBV4-1 to TRBJ1-4; the match to TRBD1 covers 10 bases. The V and J ends lost 4 bases and 6 bases, in that order; junction bases with no gene match: 5. Germline CDR1 MGHRA, CDR2 YSYEKL. The CDR3 consists of 15 residues. This CDR3 reads CASSPRGTGDEKLFF. In DNA, the CDR3 is TGCGCCAGCAGCCCAAGAGGGACAGGGGATGAAAAACTGTTTTTT.